A selection of T cell receptor beta chains follows, all from one sample in a study of blood T cell repertoires in COVID-19. Here immunoSEQ multiplex PCR was the method, and the copy in TCRdb shows in-frame clones only, minus some. The profile shows around 33,000 clones, approximately 80% of them singletons. Sequencing used peripheral blood. All receptors come from a human donor in a cohort sampled during active COVID-19. Each CDR3 is given with its conserved first and last residue. D genes are given only for firm matches. Not every row has a clone size; where given, it reads once, few, many or a size class.

>NA|TRBV9|TRBJ2-2|NA|14
CASSWQANTGELFF
TGTGCCAGCAGCTGGCAGGCGAACACCGGGGAGCTGTTTTTT
>NA|TRBV5-4|TRBJ2-2|NA|16
CASSLSLGRNTGELFF
TGTGCCAGCAGCTTGAGTCTCGGGAGGAACACCGGGGAGCTGTTTTTT
>NA|TRBV10-2|TRBJ2-1|TRBD1|14
CASRTTGELGEQFF
TGCGCCAGCAGGACGACAGGGGAGTTGGGTGAGCAGTTCTTC
>NA|TRBV5-1|TRBJ2-3|NA|14
CASSLGRGTDTQYF
TGCGCCAGCAGCTTGGGTCGAGGCACAGATACGCAGTATTTT
>once|TRBV6-5|TRBJ1-2|NA|14
CASSRETTVSGYTF
TGTGCCAGCTCGAGGGAGACCACAGTGAGTGGCTACACCTTC
>NA|TRBV11-2|TRBJ2-1|NA|16
CASSSNNRRPYNEQFF
TGTGCCAGCAGCTCGAATAACAGGCGCCCCTACAATGAGCAGTTCTTC
>NA|TRBV19|TRBJ2-5|TRBD2|16
CASSIRLAGPPETQYF
TGTGCCAGTAGTATTCGACTAGCGGGACCTCCGGAGACCCAGTACTTC
>NA|TRBV18|TRBJ1-2|NA|16
CASSPNGPGSLYGYTF
TGTGCCAGCTCACCAAACGGTCCAGGATCTCTCTATGGCTACACCTTC
>NA|TRBV4-3|TRBJ1-1|TRBD1|15
CASSPSTGLNTEAFF
TGCGCCAGCAGCCCTTCGACAGGGCTGAACACTGAAGCTTTCTTT
>NA|TRBV6-5|TRBJ2-7|TRBD2|15
CARGTSGSEDYEQYF
TGTGCCAGGGGGACTAGCGGGAGTGAGGACTACGAGCAGTACTTC
>NA|TRBV10-2|TRBJ1-5|NA|13
CASSTESNQPQHF
TGCGCCAGCAGCACCGAGAGCAATCAGCCCCAGCATTTT
>NA|TRBV3-1/TRBV3-2|TRBJ1-2|NA|12
CASSQRPYGYTF
TGTGCCAGCAGCCAACGTCCGTATGGCTACACCTTC
>NA|TRBV6-1|TRBJ2-5|NA|16
CASSEALGDGQETQYF
TGTGCCAGCAGTGAAGCGCTAGGGGATGGGCAAGAGACCCAGTACTTC
>NA|TRBV19|TRBJ1-1|NA|14
CASSLLTENTEAFF
TGTGCCAGTAGTTTGTTGACAGAGAACACTGAAGCTTTCTTT
>few|TRBV2|TRBJ2-7|NA|12
CASSPRGTQQYF
TGTGCCAGCAGTCCTAGGGGGACCCAGCAGTACTTC
>NA|TRBV18|TRBJ2-2|NA|15
CASSSPGQITGELFF
TGTGCCAGCTCATCCCCGGGACAAATCACCGGGGAGCTGTTTTTT
>NA|TRBV6-5|TRBJ1-1|TRBD1|14
CASSRDRGRTEAFF
TGTGCCAGCAGTCGGGACAGGGGGCGTACTGAAGCTTTCTTT
>NA|TRBV7-8|TRBJ2-5|TRBD2|14
CASSSRTSTETQYF
TGTGCCAGCAGCTCCCGGACTAGTACGGAGACCCAGTACTTC
>NA|TRBV18|TRBJ2-7|NA|17
CASSPRAREGDPYEQYF
TGTGCCAGCTCACCACGTGCCAGGGAGGGGGACCCCTACGAGCAGTACTTC
>NA|TRBV7-9|TRBJ2-7|NA|14
CASSFGQPSYEQYF
TGTGCCAGCAGCTTTGGACAGCCCTCCTACGAGCAGTACTTC
>NA|TRBV5-1|TRBJ1-5|NA|15
CASSLDGVSNQPQHF
TGCGCCAGCAGCTTGGACGGAGTTAGCAATCAGCCCCAGCATTTT
>NA|TRBV14|TRBJ2-7|TRBD2|13
CASSPGLGREQYF
TGTGCCAGCAGCCCGGGACTAGGTAGGGAGCAGTACTTC
>NA|TRBV15|TRBJ1-2|TRBD1|12
CATKTGEAGYTF
TGTGCCACTAAGACAGGGGAGGCTGGCTACACCTTC
>NA|TRBV5-1|TRBJ1-1|TRBD1|15
CASSRHQGANTEAFF
TGCGCCAGCAGCCGACACCAGGGGGCGAACACTGAAGCTTTCTTT
>many|TRBV19|TRBJ1-5|NA|13
CASSIAREQPQHF
TGTGCCAGTAGTATAGCCCGGGAGCAGCCCCAGCATTTT
>NA|TRBV5-1|TRBJ2-7|TRBD2|17
CASSLGNSGGVSYEQYF
TGCGCCAGCAGCTTGGGGAATAGTGGGGGGGTCTCCTACGAGCAGTACTTC
>NA|TRBV5-5|TRBJ2-1|NA|15
CASSLSGLPYNEQFF
TGTGCCAGCAGCTTGTCAGGGCTACCCTACAATGAGCAGTTCTTC
>NA|TRBV11-2|TRBJ2-2|TRBD2|14
CASRASGNTGELFF
TGTGCCAGCAGGGCTAGCGGAAACACCGGGGAGCTGTTTTTT
>NA|TRBV29-1|TRBJ2-1|TRBD1|13
CSVSRQGDNEQFF
TGCAGCGTCAGCCGACAGGGGGACAATGAGCAGTTCTTC
>NA|TRBV28|TRBJ1-4|NA|10
CASSSEKLFF
TGTGCCAGCAGTTCAGAAAAACTGTTTTTT
>NA|TRBV27|TRBJ2-1|TRBD2|13
CASSLGLALEQFF
TGTGCCAGCAGTTTAGGACTAGCCCTGGAGCAGTTCTTC
>NA|TRBV18|TRBJ2-3|NA|12
CASSLSTDTQYF
TGTGCCAGCTCACTATCCACAGATACGCAGTATTTT
>NA|TRBV4-1|TRBJ1-4|TRBD1|16
CASSQPQGATNEKLFF
TGCGCCAGCAGCCAACCCCAGGGGGCGACTAATGAAAAACTGTTTTTT
>NA|TRBV28|TRBJ1-2|NA|17
CASSLEAGARITKGYTF
TGTGCCAGCAGTTTAGAGGCAGGGGCCCGAATAACTAAGGGCTACACCTTC
>few|TRBV3-1/TRBV3-2|TRBJ2-1|TRBD2|16
CASSQWGTSGSYEQFF
TGTGCCAGCAGCCAATGGGGGACTAGCGGGAGCTATGAGCAGTTCTTC
>few|TRBV19|TRBJ1-1|TRBD1|14
CASTPNRGVTEAFF
TGTGCCAGTACCCCAAACAGGGGCGTCACTGAAGCTTTCTTT
>NA|TRBV5-6|TRBJ2-5|TRBD2|19
CASSRGQARLAGVGETQYF
TGTGCCAGCAGCCGGGGACAGGCGAGGCTAGCGGGAGTCGGGGAGACCCAGTACTTC
>once|TRBV5-1|TRBJ2-7|TRBD1|15
CASSLASGGPYEQYF
TGCGCCAGCAGCTTGGCGTCAGGGGGCCCCTACGAGCAGTACTTC
>few|TRBV14|TRBJ2-4|NA|15
CASSQGVGGLYIQYF
TGTGCCAGCAGCCAAGGGGTTGGGGGCTTGTACATTCAGTACTTC